The clone carrying this T cell receptor beta chain was observed a few times. What it binds is unknown. Coverage ceases 3 residues before the CDR3 finishes, and the germline J gene fills in the end. Sequencing input was equivalent genomic DNA from CVID and controls. TCRdb's table, derived via immunoSEQ multiplex PCR, lists solely in-frame clones and lacks some. This set yields 25,000 to 35,000 clones and no singletons; the top ten hold 4.5% to 6%. The CDR3 consists of 12 residues. The germline CDR1 and CDR2 sequences are GTSNPN and SVGIG (reference sequence). This sample stems from a study of T cell clonality in common variable immunodeficiency. Broader study findings: Common variable immunodeficiency TCR beta sequences reportedly had fewer deletions and N-nucleotide insertions. Compared with healthy controls, CVID subjects showed increased TCRbeta clonality, mostly in about a third.

This clonotype was sampled from a human donor with common variable immunodeficiency. The material sequenced was peripheral blood mononuclear cells. The V gene is TRBV30, the J gene TRBJ1-2, with D perhaps TRBD1 (5 bases). The CDR3 here is CAWSVRGVGYTF. The sequenced part of the CDR3 DNA is TGTGCCTGGAGTGTACGAGGGGTGGGC.